This is a list of T cell receptor beta chains from one sample in a study of regulatory dendritic cells for organ transplantation. Assay used: immunoSEQ multiplex PCR; TCRdb lists only in-frame clones, some missing. The sample lists approximately 12,000 clones, 60% to 80% occurring once. No antigens are known for them. Material: naive CD4+ T cells from blood cultured with regulatory dendritic cells. These receptors came from a human donor in good health. The CDR3 runs from the conserved cysteine through the conserved F or W. The D gene is left open where the match is weak. Clone size is shown for a subset of rows, as once, few, many or a class of expanded clone.

CDR3	DNA	D	V	size	J
CASSQGQGDEKLFF	TGCGCCAGCAGCCAAGGCCAGGGGGATGAAAAACTGTTTTTT	TRBD1	TRBV4-3	few	TRBJ1-4
CASSVWTGGNYNEQFF	TGCGCCAGCAGCGTATGGACAGGGGGAAACTACAATGAGCAGTTCTTC	TRBD1	TRBV5-1	once	TRBJ2-1
CASSQGVAGGAYEQYF	TGCGCCAGCAGCCAAGGAGTAGCGGGGGGAGCCTACGAGCAGTACTTC	TRBD2	TRBV4-3	once	TRBJ2-7
CASGRGGDVGNEQFF	TGTGCCTCGGGGAGGGGGGGGGATGTCGGCAATGAGCAGTTCTTC	.	TRBV19	.	TRBJ2-1
CASSTGTEEDTQYF	TGTGCCAGCTCAACCGGGACAGAGGAAGATACGCAGTATTTT	TRBD1	TRBV18	.	TRBJ2-3
CASSKGTGEKEKLFF	TGTGCCAGCAGCAAAGGGACAGGGGAAAAGGAAAAACTGTTTTTT	.	TRBV21-1	few	TRBJ1-4
CASSDPFLGGYSYEQYF	TGTGCCAGCAGTGACCCCTTCTTGGGGGGGTACTCCTACGAGCAGTACTTC	TRBD2	TRBV2	once	TRBJ2-7
CASSRSSGGAYEQYF	TGTGCCAGCAGCCGCTCTAGCGGGGGGGCTTACGAGCAGTACTTC	TRBD2	TRBV4-2	.	TRBJ2-7
CASSKSGTGGATGNTIYF	TGTGCCAGCAGCAAGTCCGGGACAGGGGGCGCAACGGGAAACACCATATATTTT	TRBD1	TRBV4-2	.	TRBJ1-3
CASSKVGAFTDTQYF	TGTGCCAGTAGTAAAGTGGGGGCATTCACAGATACGCAGTATTTT	.	TRBV19	.	TRBJ2-3
CASSPIPVGTGIYNEQFF	TGTGCCAGCAGCCCCATTCCGGTCGGGACAGGGATTTACAATGAGCAGTTCTTC	TRBD1	TRBV7-6	.	TRBJ2-1
CASSSPPRGYYNEQFF	TGTGCCAGCAGCTCCCCGCCGCGCGGGTATTACAATGAGCAGTTCTTC	.	TRBV7-8	.	TRBJ2-1
CASSLERGGGPNEQFF	TGTGCCAGCAGCTTAGAACGAGGGGGAGGGCCAAATGAGCAGTTCTTC	.	TRBV7-9	.	TRBJ2-1
CASSRREQKLAKNIQYF	TGTGCCAGTAGTCGTCGCGAACAGAAACTAGCCAAAAACATTCAGTACTTC	.	TRBV19	.	TRBJ2-4
CASSSRGWGPGEELFF	TGTGCCAGCAGCTCCCGAGGGTGGGGGCCGGGTGAGGAGCTGTTTTTT	.	TRBV7-6	once	TRBJ2-2
CASSFALAGGPYEQYF	TGTGCCAGCAGCTTCGCTCTAGCGGGGGGTCCCTACGAGCAGTACTTC	TRBD2	TRBV7-6	.	TRBJ2-7
CASSPPQETQYF	TGTGCCAGCTCACCACCCCAGGAGACCCAGTACTTC	.	TRBV18	.	TRBJ2-5
CASSQTLYSSYNSPLHF	TGCGCCAGCAGCCAAACCCTCTACAGCTCCTATAATTCACCCCTCCACTTT	.	TRBV4-1	once	TRBJ1-6
CASSLNRGATEAFF	TGTGCCAGCAGTCTCAACAGGGGGGCCACTGAAGCTTTCTTT	TRBD1	TRBV25-1	.	TRBJ1-1
CASTTGQGETQYF	TGTGCCAGCACCACGGGACAGGGGGAGACCCAGTACTTC	TRBD1	TRBV2	few	TRBJ2-5
CAGGTSSETQYF	TGTGCCGGAGGGACTAGCTCTGAGACCCAGTACTTC	TRBD2	TRBV7-9	.	TRBJ2-5
CASSSAPQVPEAFF	TGCGCCAGCAGCTCGGCCCCCCAGGTTCCTGAAGCTTTCTTT	.	TRBV5-1	few	TRBJ1-1
CASSGWTGGREQFF	TGTGCCAGCAGCGGGTGGACAGGGGGCCGGGAGCAGTTCTTC	TRBD1	TRBV9	.	TRBJ2-1
CATQGTNYGYTF	TGTGCCACCCAGGGGACTAACTATGGCTACACCTTC	.	TRBV2	.	TRBJ1-2
CASNLVRGSNQPQHF	TGTGCCAGTAACCTAGTTAGGGGAAGCAATCAGCCCCAGCATTTT	.	TRBV19	.	TRBJ1-5
CASSPGTRRNEQFF	TGTGCCAGCTCACCCGGGACTAGACGGAATGAGCAGTTCTTC	TRBD2	TRBV18	.	TRBJ2-1
CASSLLGGQETQYF	TGTGCCAGCAGCTTATTGGGGGGGCAGGAGACCCAGTACTTC	.	TRBV7-2	.	TRBJ2-5
CATRAGFDEQFF	TGTGCCACAAGGGCAGGGTTCGATGAGCAGTTCTTC	.	TRBV10-3	few	TRBJ2-1
CASSPSQGRNYGYTF	TGTGCCAGCAGCCCCTCCCAGGGCCGGAACTATGGCTACACCTTC	.	TRBV28	.	TRBJ1-2
CASSVGTGQNQPQHF	TGTGCCAGCAGCGTGGGGACAGGGCAGAATCAGCCCCAGCATTTT	TRBD1	TRBV9	.	TRBJ1-5
CASSCRDRGPPLHF	TGTGCCAGCAGCTGCCGGGACAGGGGGCCCCCCCTCCACTTT	TRBD1	TRBV6-7	.	TRBJ1-6
CASSTRPAGGEAFF	TGTGCCAGTAGTACCCGGCCAGCGGGTGGTGAAGCTTTCTTT	.	TRBV19	.	TRBJ1-1
CASSFIGGGGNQPQHF	TGTGCCAGCAGTTTTATTGGAGGAGGGGGCAATCAGCCCCAGCATTTT	.	TRBV28	.	TRBJ1-5
CASSPREDEKLFF	TGTGCCAGCAGTCCCAGGGAGGATGAAAAACTGTTTTTT	.	TRBV13	few	TRBJ1-4
CASSLEVGDTGELFF	TGCGCCAGCAGCTTGGAGGTAGGGGACACCGGGGAGCTGTTTTTT	.	TRBV5-1	.	TRBJ2-2
CASSWTGGLAKNIQYF	TGCGCCAGCAGCTGGACAGGTGGGCTGGCCAAAAACATTCAGTACTTC	TRBD1	TRBV5-1	.	TRBJ2-4
CASSPVSGNSYEQYF	TGTGCCAGCTCACCAGTCTCGGGGAACTCCTACGAGCAGTACTTC	.	TRBV18	.	TRBJ2-7
CASSLSSTTNEKLFF	TGTGCCAGCAGCTTAAGCTCCACAACTAATGAAAAACTGTTTTTT	.	TRBV11-3	few	TRBJ1-4
CASSTPQGRGPLNEQFF	TGTGCCAGCAGCACACCTCAGGGGCGCGGTCCACTCAATGAGCAGTTCTTC	.	TRBV21-1	.	TRBJ2-1
CASNRQGDSPLHF	TGTGCCAGCAATAGACAGGGGGATTCACCCCTCCACTTT	TRBD1	TRBV6-1	.	TRBJ1-6
CASSPEGSRSNQPQHF	TGCGCCAGCAGCCCCGAGGGCTCAAGAAGCAATCAGCCCCAGCATTTT	.	TRBV5-1	.	TRBJ1-5
CASSLGHGTYEQYF	TGTGCCAGCAGCTTAGGTCACGGGACCTACGAGCAGTACTTC	.	TRBV7-9	.	TRBJ2-7
CAIGQGETQYF	TGTGCCATAGGACAGGGCGAGACCCAGTACTTC	TRBD1	TRBV10-3	.	TRBJ2-5
CASSKDRGSSQPQHF	TGTGCCAGCAGTAAAGACAGGGGTTCGAGTCAGCCCCAGCATTTT	TRBD1	TRBV6-4	.	TRBJ1-5
CASRVIQGPGNEQYF	TGTGCCAGCAGGGTTATACAGGGGCCGGGGAACGAGCAGTACTTC	TRBD1	TRBV27	.	TRBJ2-7
CASSGLEVTEAFF	TGTGCCAGTAGTGGTCTCGAGGTCACTGAAGCTTTCTTT	.	TRBV19	.	TRBJ1-1
CASSSRTGSLQETQYF	TGTGCCAGCAGCTCCAGGACAGGGAGTCTCCAAGAGACCCAGTACTTC	TRBD1	TRBV7-9	medium-sized	TRBJ2-5
CASSEQNTGELFF	TGTGCCAGCAGTGAACAGAACACCGGGGAGCTGTTTTTT	.	TRBV2	.	TRBJ2-2
CASSLGPGGGYEQYF	TGCGCCAGCAGCTTGGGGCCAGGGGGCGGCTACGAGCAGTACTTC	TRBD1	TRBV5-1	.	TRBJ2-7
CASSPGGTGGTDTQYF	TGCGCCAGCAGCCCCGGAGGGACAGGGGGCACAGATACGCAGTATTTT	TRBD1	TRBV5-1	.	TRBJ2-3
CASSLQGALSTDTQYF	TGTGCCAGCTCACTCCAGGGGGCGTTGAGCACAGATACGCAGTATTTT	TRBD1	TRBV18	.	TRBJ2-3
CASRATVASYNEQFF	TGTGCCAGCAGAGCGACAGTTGCTTCCTACAATGAGCAGTTCTTC	.	TRBV5-4	.	TRBJ2-1
CASRTGISYNEQFF	TGTGCCAGCAGGACAGGGATCTCCTACAATGAGCAGTTCTTC	TRBD1	TRBV6-6	.	TRBJ2-1
CASSPTGDWGNQPQHF	TGCGCCAGCAGCCCTACAGGAGACTGGGGCAATCAGCCCCAGCATTTT	.	TRBV5-1	.	TRBJ1-5
CASSAETGAGSYNEQFF	TGTGCCAGCAGCGCCGAGACAGGCGCCGGGTCCTACAATGAGCAGTTCTTC	.	TRBV9	.	TRBJ2-1